Listed below are T cell receptor beta chains from one sample, sequenced in a study of T cell responses to AZD1222 COVID-19 vaccine. Data came from immunoSEQ multiplex PCR; TCRdb stores just in-frame clones and leaves some out. This sample carries 84,000 or so clones, 90% of them seen once, and the ten largest clones take under 4%. The specimen comprised peripheral blood, sampled on day 0 of AZD1222 vaccination. These receptors were collected from an adult in good health. The CDR3 runs from the conserved cysteine through the conserved F or W.

v_gene	j_gene	CDR3aa
TRBV11-2	TRBJ2-7	CASSLGQYYEQYF
TRBV27	TRBJ2-7	CASSPQPHTSYEQYF
TRBV7-3	TRBJ2-6	CASSRLMGTATSGANVLTF
TRBV6-1	TRBJ2-1	CASSEALRRGNEQFF
TRBV25-1	TRBJ2-5	CASRDRAVGETQYF
TRBV6-2/TRBV6-3	TRBJ2-7	CASSLTDYEQYF
TRBV27	TRBJ2-3	CASSLGALLAGSADTQYF
TRBV12-3/TRBV12-4	TRBJ1-5	CASSGTGDQPQHF
TRBV6-4	TRBJ1-2	CASSDFAGSLLTF
TRBV25-1	TRBJ2-7	CASSESPTYEQYF
TRBV5-1	TRBJ2-7	CASSSGWAGAYEQYF
TRBV20-1	TRBJ2-1	CSARGLEQFF
TRBV4-2	TRBJ1-1	CASSQEGQGRTEAFF
TRBV6-5	TRBJ2-3	CASSYGLGVIDTQYF
TRBV5-1	TRBJ1-1	CASSLGAGRVTEAFF
TRBV18	TRBJ2-1	CASSLDESYNEQFF
TRBV29-1	TRBJ2-7	CSVGGISSYEQYF
TRBV12-3/TRBV12-4	TRBJ1-5	CASGQLNQPQHF
TRBV5-6	TRBJ2-7	CASSLGQADEQYF
TRBV9	TRBJ2-1	CASSVPSGSNEQFF
TRBV11-2	TRBJ2-7	CASTPSGRARYEQYF
TRBV10-1	TRBJ2-2	CASSPTQAYGELFF
TRBV5-4	TRBJ1-2	CASSLPTGAAYGYTF
TRBV13	TRBJ1-2	CASSSRGEYGYTF
TRBV18	TRBJ1-5	CASSVNSNQPQHF
TRBV19	TRBJ2-7	CASSASGGYEQYF